These T cell receptor beta chains were read from a single sample in a study of OX40 agonist ivuxolimab in advanced cancers. Profiled with immunoSEQ multiplex PCR; TCRdb holds only in-frame clones, not every one. The top ten clones hold less than 7% of a sample with under 80,000 clones, over 90% of them seen once. The source was CD4+ or CD8+ T cells sorted from blood, collected in a trial of the OX40 agonist ivuxolimab. Receptors originate from an adult with an advanced solid tumor such as melanoma, head and neck, liver or kidney cancer. CDR3s include the opening cysteine and the closing phenylalanine or tryptophan. D genes are given only for firm matches. The size of a clone is reported for some rows only, either as once, few or many, or as a class for expanded clones.

D gene	V gene	clone size	J gene	CDR3 DNA	CDR3 protein
TRBD1	TRBV15	-	TRBJ1-3	TGTGCCACCAGCGAACGGACAGGGCCTGGAAACACCATATATTTT	CATSERTGPGNTIYF
TRBD1	TRBV30	once	TRBJ1-5	TGTGCCTGGAGTACGGGACAGGGAGGTGGTCAGCCCCAGCATTTT	CAWSTGQGGGQPQHF
-	TRBV27	-	TRBJ2-5	TGTGCCAGCAGTCACATTGACAAAGAGACCCAGTACTTC	CASSHIDKETQYF
TRBD2	TRBV4-1	-	TRBJ2-3	TGCGCCAGCAGCTCCCATAGCGGGAGGGAAACCGATACGCAGTATTTT	CASSSHSGRETDTQYF
-	TRBV11-3	-	TRBJ2-7	TGTGCCAGCAGCTTACGGGGTTACAACGAGCAGTACTTC	CASSLRGYNEQYF
TRBD2	TRBV11-2	-	TRBJ2-5	TGTGCCAGCAGCTTAGTCCTTCTCACTACTAGCGGGAGGGTCGAGACCCAGTACTTC	CASSLVLLTTSGRVETQYF
TRBD2	TRBV29-1	-	TRBJ2-2	TGCAGCGTTGAAGTTTTACTAGCGGGGGTCCCCACCGGGGAGCTGTTTTTT	CSVEVLLAGVPTGELFF
-	TRBV5-6	-	TRBJ2-7	TGTGCCAGCAGCTTCGGTAACGAGCAGTACTTC	CASSFGNEQYF
-	TRBV13	-	TRBJ2-3	TGTGCCAGCCGGGAGACTCTGACAGATACGCAGTATTTT	CASRETLTDTQYF
TRBD1	TRBV27	-	TRBJ2-7	TGTGCCAGCAGTTTAGGGACAGGGTACGAGCAGTACTTC	CASSLGTGYEQYF
TRBD1	TRBV19	-	TRBJ1-2	TGTGCCAGTATGGGACAGAACTATGGCTACACCTTC	CASMGQNYGYTF
TRBD2	TRBV2	-	TRBJ2-7	TGTGCCAGCAGTGTGGAGCGGGAGGGACCCCACTCCTACGAGCAGTACTTC	CASSVEREGPHSYEQYF
-	TRBV7-2	once	TRBJ2-1	TGTGCCAGCAGCTTAGGGGGACATGAGCAGTTCTTC	CASSLGGHEQFF
TRBD1	TRBV5-5	-	TRBJ2-7	TGTGCCAGCAGCCGCGGGACAGGGGTCTACGAGCAGTACTTC	CASSRGTGVYEQYF
-	TRBV19	-	TRBJ1-5	TGTGCCAGTAGCGAATTTGCACAGTTCAATCAGCCCCAGCATTTT	CASSEFAQFNQPQHF
-	TRBV5-1	-	TRBJ1-2	TGCGCCAGCAGCTTGCAAAGAGGACAGAACTATGGCTACACCTTC	CASSLQRGQNYGYTF